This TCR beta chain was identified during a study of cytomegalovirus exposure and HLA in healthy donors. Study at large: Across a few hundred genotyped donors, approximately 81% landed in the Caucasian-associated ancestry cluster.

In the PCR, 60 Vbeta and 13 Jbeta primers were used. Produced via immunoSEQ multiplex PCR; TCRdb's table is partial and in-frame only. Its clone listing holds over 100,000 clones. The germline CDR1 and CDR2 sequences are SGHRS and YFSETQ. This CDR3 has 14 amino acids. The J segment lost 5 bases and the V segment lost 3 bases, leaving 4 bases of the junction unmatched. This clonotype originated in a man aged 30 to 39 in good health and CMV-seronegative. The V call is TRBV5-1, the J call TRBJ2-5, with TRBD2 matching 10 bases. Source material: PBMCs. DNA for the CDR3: TGCGCCAGCAGCTCCCCGACTAGCGGGGAGACCCAGTACTTC. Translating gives CASSSPTSGETQYF. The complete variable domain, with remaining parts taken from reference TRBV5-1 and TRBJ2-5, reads KAGVTQTPRYLIKTRGQQVTLSCSPISGHRSVSWYQQTPGQGLQFLFEYFSETQRNKGNFPGRFSGRQFSNSRSEMNVSTLELGDSALYLCASSSPTSGETQYFGPGTRLLVL.